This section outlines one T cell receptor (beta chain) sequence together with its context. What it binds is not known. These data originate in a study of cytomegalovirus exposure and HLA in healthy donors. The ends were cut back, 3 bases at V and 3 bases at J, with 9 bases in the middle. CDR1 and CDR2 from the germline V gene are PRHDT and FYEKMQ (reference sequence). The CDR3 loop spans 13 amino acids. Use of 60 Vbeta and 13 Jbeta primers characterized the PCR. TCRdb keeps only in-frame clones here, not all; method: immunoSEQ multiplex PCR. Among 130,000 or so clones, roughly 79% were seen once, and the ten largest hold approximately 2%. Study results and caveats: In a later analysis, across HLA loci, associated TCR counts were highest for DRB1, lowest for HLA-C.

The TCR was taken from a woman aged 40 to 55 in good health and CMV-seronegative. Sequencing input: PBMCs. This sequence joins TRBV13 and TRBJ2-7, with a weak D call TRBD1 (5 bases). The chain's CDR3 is CASSFGRVYEQYF. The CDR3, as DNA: TGTGCCAGCAGCTTCGGCAGGGTCTACGAGCAGTACTTC.